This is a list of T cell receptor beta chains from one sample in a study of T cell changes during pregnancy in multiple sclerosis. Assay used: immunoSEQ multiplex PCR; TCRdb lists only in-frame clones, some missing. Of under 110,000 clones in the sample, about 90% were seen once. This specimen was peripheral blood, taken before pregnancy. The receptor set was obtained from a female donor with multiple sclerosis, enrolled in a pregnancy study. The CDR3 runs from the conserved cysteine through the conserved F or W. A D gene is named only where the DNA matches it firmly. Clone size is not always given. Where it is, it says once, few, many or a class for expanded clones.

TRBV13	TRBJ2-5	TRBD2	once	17	TGTGCCAGCAGCTTAGACGCTAGCGGGGGGGAAGGAGAGACCCAGTACTTC	CASSLDASGGEGETQYF
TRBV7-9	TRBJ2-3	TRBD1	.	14	TGTGCCAGCAGCTTGGGACAGGGGACATATACGCAGTATTTT	CASSLGQGTYTQYF
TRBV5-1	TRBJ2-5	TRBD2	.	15	TGCGCCAGCAGCTGGGGCGAGCGGGGACAAGAGACCCAGTACTTC	CASSWGERGQETQYF
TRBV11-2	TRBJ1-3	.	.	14	TGTGCCAGCTCTCTTGCGGGCTTTGGAAACACCATATATTTT	CASSLAGFGNTIYF
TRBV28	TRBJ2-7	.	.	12	TGTGCCAGCAGTTCACACCCCTACGAGCAGTACTTC	CASSSHPYEQYF
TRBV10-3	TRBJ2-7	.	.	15	TGTGCCATCAGCGTAACCCAGGGGGGCTCCTACGAGCAGTACTTC	CAISVTQGGSYEQYF
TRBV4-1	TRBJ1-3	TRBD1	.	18	TGCGCCAGCAGCCATTCTGACAGGGGACCGGACTCTGGAAACACCATATATTTT	CASSHSDRGPDSGNTIYF
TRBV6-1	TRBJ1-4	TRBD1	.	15	TGTGCCAGCAGTGGCGACAGGGGGCGCGGGGAAAAACTGTTTTTT	CASSGDRGRGEKLFF
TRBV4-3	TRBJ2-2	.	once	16	TGCGCCAGCAGCCAAGTACCCAGGGGTGGCACCGGGGAGCTGTTTTTT	CASSQVPRGGTGELFF
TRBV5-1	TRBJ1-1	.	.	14	TGCGCCAGCAGCTTGGCAGGGATGAACACTGAAGCTTTCTTT	CASSLAGMNTEAFF
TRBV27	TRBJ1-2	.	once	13	TGTGCCAGCAGGGACCCAGGGGTTTACGGCTACACCTTC	CASRDPGVYGYTF
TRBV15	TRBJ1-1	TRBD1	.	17	TGTGCCACCAGCAGGCCCGAAAGACAGGGGACGGACACTGAAGCTTTCTTT	CATSRPERQGTDTEAFF
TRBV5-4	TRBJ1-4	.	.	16	TGTGCCAGCAGCTTGGCAGGGGTTGGAACTAATGAAAAACTGTTTTTT	CASSLAGVGTNEKLFF
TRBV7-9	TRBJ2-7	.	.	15	TGTGCCAGCAGCTCCAGGGCCTTATTACGCTACGAGCAGTACTTC	CASSSRALLRYEQYF
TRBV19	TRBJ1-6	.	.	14	TGTGCCAGTAGCCATCTAGACAGGAATTCACCCCTCCACTTT	CASSHLDRNSPLHF
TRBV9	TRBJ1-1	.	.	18	TGTGCCAGCAGCGTAGGATCCACGGGAGGGTACGCGGGCACTGAAGCTTTCTTT	CASSVGSTGGYAGTEAFF
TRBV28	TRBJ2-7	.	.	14	TGTGCCAGCAGTTTAGGGACTTACTCCTACGAGCAGTACTTC	CASSLGTYSYEQYF
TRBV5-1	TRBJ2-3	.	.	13	TGCGCCAGCCGGAGGGCCGCGACAGATACGCAGTATTTT	CASRRAATDTQYF
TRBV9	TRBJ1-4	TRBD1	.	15	TGTGCCAGCAGCGTAGGCGACAGGGGAGAAGAAAAACTGTTTTTT	CASSVGDRGEEKLFF
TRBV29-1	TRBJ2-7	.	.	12	TGCAGCGTTGTTGGAGACAGGTTCGAGCAGTACTTC	CSVVGDRFEQYF
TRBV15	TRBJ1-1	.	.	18	TGTGCCACCAGCAGAGATCGGGTAGGATACAATATAAACACTGAAGCTTTCTTT	CATSRDRVGYNINTEAFF
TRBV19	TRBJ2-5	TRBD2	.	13	TGTGCCAGTAGTTGGGGGGGGAAAGAGACCCAGTACTTC	CASSWGGKETQYF
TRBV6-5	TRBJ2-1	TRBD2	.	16	TGTGCCAGCAGTTCCCCCCCAAGCGGGAGGGCCAGTGAGCAGTTCTTC	CASSSPPSGRASEQFF
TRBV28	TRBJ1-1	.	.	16	TGTGCCAGCAGCTTAAACCCCCCCGGGGAGAACACTGAAGCTTTCTTT	CASSLNPPGENTEAFF
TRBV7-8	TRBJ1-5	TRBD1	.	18	TGTGCCAGCAGCTTAGCGTCGACACGGGACAGTAACAATCAGCCCCAGCATTTT	CASSLASTRDSNNQPQHF
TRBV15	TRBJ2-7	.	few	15	TGTGCCACCAGCAGAGATCCGGGCGGGACTTACGAGCAGTACTTC	CATSRDPGGTYEQYF
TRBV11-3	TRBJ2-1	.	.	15	TGTGCCAGCAGCTCCGCCGGGGTCTCCTACAATGAGCAGTTCTTC	CASSSAGVSYNEQFF